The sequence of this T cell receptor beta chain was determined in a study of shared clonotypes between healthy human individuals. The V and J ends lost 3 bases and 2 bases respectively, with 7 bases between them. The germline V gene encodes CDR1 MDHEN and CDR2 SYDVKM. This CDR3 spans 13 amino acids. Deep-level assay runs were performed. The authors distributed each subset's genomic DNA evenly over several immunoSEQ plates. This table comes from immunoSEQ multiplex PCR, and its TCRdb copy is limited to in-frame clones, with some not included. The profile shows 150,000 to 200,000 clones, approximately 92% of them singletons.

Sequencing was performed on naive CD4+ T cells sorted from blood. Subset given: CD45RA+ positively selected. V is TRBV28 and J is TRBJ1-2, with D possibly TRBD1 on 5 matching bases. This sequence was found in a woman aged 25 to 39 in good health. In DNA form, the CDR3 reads TGTGCCAGCAGTTTGGCAGGGAACTATGGCTACACCTTC. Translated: CASSLAGNYGYTF.